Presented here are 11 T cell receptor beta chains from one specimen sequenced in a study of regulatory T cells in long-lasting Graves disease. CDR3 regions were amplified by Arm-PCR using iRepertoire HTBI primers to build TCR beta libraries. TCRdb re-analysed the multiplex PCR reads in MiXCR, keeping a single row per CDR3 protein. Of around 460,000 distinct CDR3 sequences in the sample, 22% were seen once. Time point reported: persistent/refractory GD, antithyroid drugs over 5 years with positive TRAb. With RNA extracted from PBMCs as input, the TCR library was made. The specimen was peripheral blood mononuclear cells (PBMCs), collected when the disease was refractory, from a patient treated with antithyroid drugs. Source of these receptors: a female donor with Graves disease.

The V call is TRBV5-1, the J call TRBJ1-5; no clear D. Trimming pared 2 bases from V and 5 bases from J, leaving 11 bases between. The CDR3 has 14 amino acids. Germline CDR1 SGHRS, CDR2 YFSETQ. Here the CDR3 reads CASSFEGRHQPQHF. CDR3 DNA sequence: TGCGCCAGCAGCTTCGAGGGCAGGCATCAGCCCCAGCATTTT.

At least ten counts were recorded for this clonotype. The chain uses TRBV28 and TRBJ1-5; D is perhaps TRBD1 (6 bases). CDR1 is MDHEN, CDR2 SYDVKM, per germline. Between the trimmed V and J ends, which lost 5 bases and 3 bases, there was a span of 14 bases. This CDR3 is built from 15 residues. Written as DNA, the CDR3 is TGTGCCAGCAGTCGACGGTGGACAGTCAATCAGCCCCAGCATTTT. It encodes CASSRRWTVNQPQHF.

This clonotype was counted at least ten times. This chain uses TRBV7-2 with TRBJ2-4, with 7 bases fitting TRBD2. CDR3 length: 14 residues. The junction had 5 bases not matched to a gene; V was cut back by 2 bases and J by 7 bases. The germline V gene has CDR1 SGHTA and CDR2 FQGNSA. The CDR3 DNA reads TGTGCCAGCAGCTTAATTAGTAGCGGGAACATTCAGTACTTC. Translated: CASSLISSGNIQYF.

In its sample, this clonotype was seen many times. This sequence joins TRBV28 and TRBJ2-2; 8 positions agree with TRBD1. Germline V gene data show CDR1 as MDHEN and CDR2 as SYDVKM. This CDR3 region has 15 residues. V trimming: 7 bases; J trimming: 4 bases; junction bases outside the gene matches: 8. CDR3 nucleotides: TGTGCCAGCAATTTCCAGGGGGCAGGCACCGGGGAGCTGTTTTTT. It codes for CASNFQGAGTGELFF.

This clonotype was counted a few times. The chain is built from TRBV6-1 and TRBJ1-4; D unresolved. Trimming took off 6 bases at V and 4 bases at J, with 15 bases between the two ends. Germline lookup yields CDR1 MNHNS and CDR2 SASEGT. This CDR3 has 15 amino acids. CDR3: CASRGSDGNNEKLFF. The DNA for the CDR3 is TGTGCCAGCAGGGGGTCGGACGGAAATAATGAAAAACTGTTTTTT.

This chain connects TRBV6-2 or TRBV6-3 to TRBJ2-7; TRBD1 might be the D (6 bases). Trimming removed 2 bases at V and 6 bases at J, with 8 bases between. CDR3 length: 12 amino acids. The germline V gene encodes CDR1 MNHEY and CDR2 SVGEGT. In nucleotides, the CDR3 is TGTGCCAGCAGTTACGGGGGCCGCGAGCAGTACTTC. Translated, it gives CASSYGGREQYF.

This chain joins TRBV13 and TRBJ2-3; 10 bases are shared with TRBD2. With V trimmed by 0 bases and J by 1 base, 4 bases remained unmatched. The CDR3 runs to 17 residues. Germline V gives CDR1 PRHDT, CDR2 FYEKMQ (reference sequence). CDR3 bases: TGTGCCAGCAGCTTAGGTCTAGCGGGGGTGCGCACAGATACGCAGTATTTT. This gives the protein CASSLGLAGVRTDTQYF.

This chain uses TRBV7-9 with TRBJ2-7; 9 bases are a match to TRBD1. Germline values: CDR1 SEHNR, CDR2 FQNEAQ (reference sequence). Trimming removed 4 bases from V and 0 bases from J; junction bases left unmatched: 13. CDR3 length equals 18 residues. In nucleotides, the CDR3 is TGTGCCAGCAGCTCCGGGACAGGGAATTTAGGTTTCTCCTACGAGCAGTACTTC. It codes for CASSSGTGNLGFSYEQYF.

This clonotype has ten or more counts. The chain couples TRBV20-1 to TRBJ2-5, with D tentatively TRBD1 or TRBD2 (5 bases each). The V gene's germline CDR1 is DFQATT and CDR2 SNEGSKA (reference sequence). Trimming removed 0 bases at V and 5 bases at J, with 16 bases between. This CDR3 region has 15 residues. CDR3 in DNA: TGCAGTGCTAGAGATCTCGGGACCCCTATTGAGACCCAGTACTTC. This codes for CSARDLGTPIETQYF.

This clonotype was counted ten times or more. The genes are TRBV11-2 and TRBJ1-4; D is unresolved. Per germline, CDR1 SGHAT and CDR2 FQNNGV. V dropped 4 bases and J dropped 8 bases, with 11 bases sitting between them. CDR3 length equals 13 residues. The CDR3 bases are TGTGCCAGCAGCTCCCAAGTCGGAGAAAAACTGTTTTTT. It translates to CASSSQVGEKLFF.

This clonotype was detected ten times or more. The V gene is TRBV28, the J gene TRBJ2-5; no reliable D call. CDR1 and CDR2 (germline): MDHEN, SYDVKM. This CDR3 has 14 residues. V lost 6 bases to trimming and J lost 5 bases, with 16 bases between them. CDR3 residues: CASSRQEPGETQYF. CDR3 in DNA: TGTGCCAGCAGCCGTCAGGAACCCGGGGAGACCCAGTACTTC.